This T cell receptor beta chain was profiled in a study of Tregs in tolerant kidney transplant recipients. Study details: CD4+CD25+CD127- cells came from approximately three-day belatacept mixed lymphocyte reactions, some with roughly five-day graft donor restimulation. Study conclusions and caveats: Few patients were studied, so findings need validation in larger groups.

Relative to its sample, this clone is medium-sized. Antigen: not known. The V gene's germline CDR1 is SGDLS and CDR2 YYNGEE. The CDR3 runs 16 residues. The V and J ends lost 0 bases and 4 bases respectively, with 14 bases between them. Profiled with immunoSEQ multiplex PCR; TCRdb holds only in-frame clones, not every one. The data contain roughly 16,000 clones, approximately 60% of them singletons. The sequence was collected from a human donor in good health. The rearrangement uses TRBV9 and TRBJ2-1; D unclear. Sequenced: Tregs from blood cultured with allogeneic cells. CDR3: CASSVEARGLYNEQFF. The CDR3 DNA reads TGTGCCAGCAGCGTAGAAGCTCGCGGCCTGTACAATGAGCAGTTCTTC.